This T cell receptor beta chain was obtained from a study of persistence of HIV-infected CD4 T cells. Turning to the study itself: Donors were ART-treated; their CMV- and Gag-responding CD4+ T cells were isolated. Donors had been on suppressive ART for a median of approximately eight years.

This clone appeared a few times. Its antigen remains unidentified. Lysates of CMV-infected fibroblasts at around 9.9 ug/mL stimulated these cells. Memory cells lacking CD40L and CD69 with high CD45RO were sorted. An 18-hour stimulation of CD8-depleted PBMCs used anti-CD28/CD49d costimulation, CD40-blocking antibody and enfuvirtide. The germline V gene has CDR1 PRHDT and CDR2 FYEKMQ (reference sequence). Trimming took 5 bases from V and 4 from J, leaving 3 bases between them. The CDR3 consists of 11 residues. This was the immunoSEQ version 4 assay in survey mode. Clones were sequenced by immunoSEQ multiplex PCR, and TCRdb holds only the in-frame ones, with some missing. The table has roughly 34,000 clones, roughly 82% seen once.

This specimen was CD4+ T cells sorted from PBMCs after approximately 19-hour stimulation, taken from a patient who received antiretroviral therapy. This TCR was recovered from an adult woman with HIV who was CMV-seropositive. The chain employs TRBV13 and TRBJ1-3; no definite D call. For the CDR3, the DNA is TGTGCCAGCAGCCAAGGAAACACCATATATTTT. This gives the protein CASSQGNTIYF.